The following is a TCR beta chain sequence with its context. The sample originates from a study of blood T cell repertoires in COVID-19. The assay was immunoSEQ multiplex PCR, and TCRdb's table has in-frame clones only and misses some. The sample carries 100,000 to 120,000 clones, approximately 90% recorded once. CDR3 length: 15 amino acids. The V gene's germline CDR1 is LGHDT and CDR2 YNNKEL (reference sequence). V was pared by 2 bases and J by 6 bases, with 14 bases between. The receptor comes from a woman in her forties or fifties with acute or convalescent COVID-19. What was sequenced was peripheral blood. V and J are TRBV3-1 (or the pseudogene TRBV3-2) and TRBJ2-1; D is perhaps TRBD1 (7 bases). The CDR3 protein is CASSQSGAGGNEQFF. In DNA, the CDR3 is TGTGCCAGCAGCCAATCGGGGGCAGGGGGCAATGAGCAGTTCTTC.